These 15 T cell receptor beta chains share one sample of origin, sequenced in a study of early T cells in non-severe SARS-CoV-2 infection. From the 5' RACE reads, TCRdb called clonotypes with MiXCR, one entry per CDR3 protein. The sample records roughly 67,000 distinct CDR3 sequences, more than 10% being singletons. Sequencing was carried out using whole blood. All receptors come from an adult who was a healthcare worker with PCR-confirmed SARS-CoV-2 infection or an uninfected control (not recorded which).

The sample holds many counts of this clonotype. The J gene is TRBJ2-3, the V gene TRBV19; TRBD1 aligns across 7 bases. The germline gives CDR1 LNHDA, CDR2 SQIVND (reference sequence). Losses at the gene ends were 9 bases for V and 0 bases for J; bases not matched to a gene: 6. The CDR3 has 14 residues. Here the CDR3 reads CASSTGFSTDTQYF. Written as DNA, the CDR3 is TGTGCCAGCTCGACAGGGTTTAGCACAGATACGCAGTATTTT.

This clonotype was detected only a few times. The chain carries TRBV11-2 and TRBJ2-3, with D possibly TRBD2 on 6 matching bases. There are 15 residues in the CDR3. The ends were cut back, 2 bases at V and 5 bases at J, with 14 bases in the middle. The germline CDR1 and CDR2 sequences are SGHAT and FQNNGV. The CDR3 DNA sequence: TGTGCCAGCAGCTTAATCCCATCGGGGGAAGATACGCAGTATTTT. As protein: CASSLIPSGEDTQYF.

This clonotype was seen repeatedly, ten times or more. This chain joins TRBV6-6 and TRBJ1-2; D might be TRBD1 (5 bases). CDR3 size: 16 residues. V lost 3 bases and J lost 3, with 17 bases in between. Germline lookup yields CDR1 MNHNY and CDR2 SVGAGI (reference sequence). The CDR3 protein is CASSYIGRRDYYGYTF. DNA of the CDR3: TGTGCCAGCAGTTATATAGGCCGCAGGGATTACTATGGCTACACCTTC.

On this clonotype itself: This clone may be a read error of a much larger clone one base away. The chain links TRBV20-1 to TRBJ2-4; D possibly corresponds to TRBD1 (5 bases). The CDR3 sequence is 16 residues long. Germline loops: CDR1 DFQATT, CDR2 SNEGSKA (reference sequence). V dropped 4 bases and J dropped 0 bases, with 16 bases sitting between them. CDR3 sequence (DNA): TGCAGTGCTACCACCCGAGGACACGTAGCCAAAAACATTCAGTACTTC. The encoded protein is CSATTRGHVAKNIQYF.

The chain combines TRBV25-1 with TRBJ2-3; 8 bases fit TRBD1. Germline V gene lookup returns CDR1 MGHDK and CDR2 SYGVNS. The CDR3 loop spans 15 amino acids. V shed 6 bases and J 6 bases; nucleotides not matched to a gene: 11. CDR3 sequence (DNA): TGTGCCAGCAGAGAACGGAGACAGGGGCCGGATACGCAGTATTTT. This translates into CASRERRQGPDTQYF.

This clonotype was found many times. The chain has TRBV30 and TRBJ1-1; 7 nucleotides line up with TRBD1. With 4 bases clipped from V and 6 bases from J, the junction kept 5 bases outside the gene matches. The CDR3 spans 12 residues. CDR1 is GTSNPN and CDR2 is SVGIG in the germline V gene (reference sequence). The CDR3 region is CAWIKGAAEAFF. CDR3 DNA: TGTGCCTGGATAAAGGGGGCCGCTGAAGCTTTCTTT.

In this sample, this clonotype turned up many times. This chain joins TRBV7-9 and TRBJ2-3; D is perhaps TRBD1 (6 bases). CDR3 size: 20 residues. Germline V lookup: CDR1 SEHNR, CDR2 FQNEAQ (reference sequence). The ends were cut back, 4 bases at V and 0 bases at J, with 26 bases in the middle. CDR3 coding DNA: TGTGCCAGCAGCTCTCCCTGGGGGCAGGGTAGATCGGGTAGCACAGATACGCAGTATTTT. Its translation: CASSSPWGQGRSGSTDTQYF.

This clonotype was picked up many times. CDR3 sequence (DNA): TGTGCCAGCAGCTTGGTAGATACGGGGAGCGTTGGCAAAGCTTTCTTT. Amino acids: CASSLVDTGSVGKAFF. V usage is TRBV5-5 and J usage is TRBJ1-1; no clear D gene. The CDR3 is made up of 16 amino acids. Per the germline V gene, CDR1 is SGHKS and CDR2 is YYEKEE (reference sequence). Trimming left V 0 bases short and J 9 bases short, with 21 bases between.

This clonotype was seen at least ten times. The chain is built from TRBV2 and TRBJ1-1; no firm D call. The CDR3 is 13 amino acids. Germline CDR1 SNHLY, CDR2 FYNNEI. The V and J ends lost 0 bases and 4 bases respectively, with 6 bases between them. The CDR3 DNA follows: TGTGCCAGCAGTGAAGCCAGGAGCACTGAAGCTTTCTTT. Translation gives CASSEARSTEAFF.

This sequence joins TRBV28 and TRBJ1-1; D might be TRBD1 (5 bases). Between the trimmed V and J ends, which lost 4 bases and 0 bases, there was a span of 12 bases. Looked up from germline, CDR1 is MDHEN and CDR2 is SYDVKM. The CDR3 runs to 15 residues. CDR3 sequence reads: CASSSWTDMNTEAFF. DNA of the CDR3: TGTGCCAGCAGTTCATGGACGGACATGAACACTGAAGCTTTCTTT.

The J gene is TRBJ1-2, the V gene TRBV27, with D possibly TRBD1 on 5 matching bases. There are 15 residues in the CDR3. Germline loops: CDR1 MNHEY, CDR2 SMNVEV (reference sequence). V lost 2 bases and J 4 bases, leaving 14 bases between the germline ends. The CDR3 coding sequence is TGTGCCAGCAGTTTAGTGGGACGGAGACGCTATGGCTACACCTTC. Protein sequence: CASSLVGRRRYGYTF.

This clonotype was seen ten or more times. The chain employs TRBV4-2 and TRBJ2-1; TRBD2 aligns across 9 bases. Germline V CDR1 and CDR2: LGHNA, YNFKEQ. V gave up 4 bases and J gave up 6 bases; unmatched junction bases: 10. This CDR3 comprises 16 residues. The CDR3 protein is CASSLSRGGHRNEQFF. The CDR3, as DNA: TGTGCCAGCAGCCTTTCGCGGGGGGGCCACCGCAATGAGCAGTTCTTC.

This clonotype showed up many times. V is TRBV5-1 and J is TRBJ1-6; D is uncertain. Trimming cost V 6 bases and J 6 bases, with 13 bases left between them. The CDR3 has 14 residues. Germline V CDR1 and CDR2: SGHRS, YFSETQ. The CDR3 DNA reads as TGCGCCAGCAAGGACCGGGATCCTAATTCACCCCTCCACTTT. It codes for CASKDRDPNSPLHF.

This clonotype has a count of ten or more. The rearrangement joins TRBV4-3 to TRBJ2-3; the match to TRBD2 covers 12 bases. Germline V gene data show CDR1 as LGHNA and CDR2 as YSLEER. CDR3 length equals 17 residues. J gave up 4 bases and V 0 bases, and 5 bases lay outside the gene matches. The CDR3 sequence: CASSQDAASGGADTQYF. CDR3 bases: TGCGCCAGCAGCCAAGATGCGGCTAGCGGGGGGGCAGATACGCAGTATTTT.

The table lists this clonotype with many counts. This chain joins TRBV29-1 and TRBJ1-4, with D unresolved. The CDR3 covers 14 residues. The V gene's germline CDR1 is SQVTM and CDR2 ANQGSEA. Trimming pared 5 bases from V and 6 bases from J, leaving 16 bases between. This chain's CDR3 is CSVSTVGQDEKLFF. In nucleotides, the CDR3 is TGCAGCGTTTCTACAGTAGGGCAGGATGAAAAACTGTTTTTT.